This T cell receptor beta chain was captured in a study of blood T cell repertoires in COVID-19. Study-level background: Material from acute and convalescent COVID-19 was sourced from the United States, Italy and Spain. PBMCs, B-cell-depleted T cells, or T cells provided the cDNA or gDNA that made up the material.

The CDR3 consists of 17 residues. J lost 0 bases, V lost 5 bases, and 8 bases had no gene match. Germline V CDR1 and CDR2: LNHDA, SQIVND (reference sequence). As originally analysed: Amplification from reference gene primers served as the basis for estimated nucleated cell counts. This table comes from immunoSEQ multiplex PCR, and its TCRdb copy is limited to in-frame clones, with some not included. The V and J calls and clone size were taken over from that table, and D and trimming were inferred from the DNA. This table has hundreds of thousands of clones, almost 90% appearing once. It was during active infection that Seattle patients were enrolled and then longitudinally followed.

V is TRBV19 and J is TRBJ1-5; TRBD1 matches at 9 bases. This TCR was recovered from a woman in her twenties or thirties with COVID-19, enrolled during active disease. The sample was peripheral blood. The CDR3 region is CASSAPGQGDSNQPQHF. The CDR3 DNA reads TGTGCCAGTAGTGCACCGGGACAGGGTGATAGCAATCAGCCCCAGCATTTT.